The subject of this entry is one T cell receptor (beta chain). Sequencing was performed with immunoSEQ multiplex PCR; in TCRdb, only in-frame clones are kept and a portion is missing. The table shows over 200,000 clones, with 80% to 90% occurring only once. Germline lookup yields CDR1 LGHNA and CDR2 YNFKEQ. V was pared by 6 bases and J by 3 bases, with 17 bases between. The CDR3 extends over 16 amino acids. Enrolled through a virtual design, the participants were between roughly 18 and 90 years of age and came from 24 US areas. Either two negative PCRs, clearance, or symptom resolution qualified Cohort 3 donors as recovered. The entry originates in a study of blood T cell repertoires in COVID-19. Study context: The samples span acute and convalescent COVID-19 from the United States, Italy and Spain.

This clonotype was sampled from a young man who had recovered from COVID-19. The chain links TRBV4-2 to TRBJ1-4; tentative D call: TRBD1 (6 bases). Sequenced input: PBMCs or T cells enriched from blood (not recorded which). The CDR3 protein is CASSHGRTGSNEKLFF. CDR3 DNA sequence: TGTGCCAGCAGTCATGGGCGTACAGGGTCTAATGAAAAACTGTTTTTT.